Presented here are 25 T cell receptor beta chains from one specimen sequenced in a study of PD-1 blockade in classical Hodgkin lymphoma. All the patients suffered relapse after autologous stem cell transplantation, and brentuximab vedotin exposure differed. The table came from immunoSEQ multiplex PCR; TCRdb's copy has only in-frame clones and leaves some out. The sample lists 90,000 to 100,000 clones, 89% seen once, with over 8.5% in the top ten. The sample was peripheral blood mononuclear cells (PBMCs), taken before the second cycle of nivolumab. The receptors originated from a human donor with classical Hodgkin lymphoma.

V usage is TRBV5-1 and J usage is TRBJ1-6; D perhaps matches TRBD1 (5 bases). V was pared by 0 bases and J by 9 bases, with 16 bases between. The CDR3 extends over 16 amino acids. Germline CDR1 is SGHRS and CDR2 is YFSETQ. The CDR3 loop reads CASSLDSQGVGSPLHF. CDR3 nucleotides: TGCGCCAGCAGCTTGGATTCTCAGGGAGTTGGTTCACCCCTCCACTTT.

CDR3 sequence (DNA): TGTGCCAGCAGTGTACCGCCGGGGGAACTCAATGAGCAGTTCTTC. Amino acid sequence: CASSVPPGELNEQFF. The gene calls are TRBV28 and TRBJ2-1; D might be TRBD2 (6 bases). CDR3 size: 15 residues. Germline V lookup: CDR1 MDHEN, CDR2 SYDVKM. Trimming removed 5 bases from V and 6 bases from J, with 17 bases in between.

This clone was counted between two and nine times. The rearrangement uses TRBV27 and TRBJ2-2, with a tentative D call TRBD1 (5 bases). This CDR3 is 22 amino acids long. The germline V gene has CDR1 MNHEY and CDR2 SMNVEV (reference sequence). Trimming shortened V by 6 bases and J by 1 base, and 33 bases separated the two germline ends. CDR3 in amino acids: CASRFISSAPHPLQGNTGELFF. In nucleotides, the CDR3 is TGTGCCAGCAGATTTATAAGCTCCGCCCCCCACCCTCTGCAGGGGAACACCGGGGAGCTGTTTTTT.

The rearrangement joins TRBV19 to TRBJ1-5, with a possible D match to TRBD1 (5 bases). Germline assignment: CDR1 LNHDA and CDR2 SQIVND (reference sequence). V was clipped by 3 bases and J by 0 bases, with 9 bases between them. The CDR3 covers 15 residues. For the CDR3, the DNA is TGTGCCAGTAGTATTGGGGGAAATAGCAATCAGCCCCAGCATTTT. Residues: CASSIGGNSNQPQHF.

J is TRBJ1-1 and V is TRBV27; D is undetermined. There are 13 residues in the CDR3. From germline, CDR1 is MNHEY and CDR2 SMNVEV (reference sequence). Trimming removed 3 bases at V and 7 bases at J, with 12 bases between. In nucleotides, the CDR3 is TGTGCCAGCAGTTTGGGTGGGTCGGTTGAAGCTTTCTTT. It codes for CASSLGGSVEAFF.

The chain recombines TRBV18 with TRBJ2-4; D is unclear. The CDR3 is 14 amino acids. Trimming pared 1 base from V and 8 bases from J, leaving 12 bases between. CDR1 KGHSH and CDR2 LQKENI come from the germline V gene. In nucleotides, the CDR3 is TGTGCCAGCTCACCACAGGGTTTTGGTGACATTCAGTACTTC. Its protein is CASSPQGFGDIQYF.

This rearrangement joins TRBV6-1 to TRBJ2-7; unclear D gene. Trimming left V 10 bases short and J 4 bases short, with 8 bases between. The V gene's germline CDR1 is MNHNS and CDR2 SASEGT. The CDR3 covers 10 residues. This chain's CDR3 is CATHFYEQYF. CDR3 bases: TGTGCCACCCATTTTTACGAGCAGTACTTC.

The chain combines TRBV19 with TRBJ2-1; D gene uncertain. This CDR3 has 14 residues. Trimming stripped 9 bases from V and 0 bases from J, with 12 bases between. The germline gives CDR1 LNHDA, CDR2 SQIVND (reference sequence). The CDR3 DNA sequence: TGTGCCAGCCACATAGACGGCTCCTACAATGAGCAGTTCTTC. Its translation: CASHIDGSYNEQFF. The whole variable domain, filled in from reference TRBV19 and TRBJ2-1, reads DGGITQSPKYLFRKEGQNVTLSCEQNLNHDAMYWYRQDPGQGLRLIYYSQIVNDFQKGDIAEGYSVSREKKESFPLTVTSAQKNPTAFYLCASHIDGSYNEQFFGPGTRLTVL.

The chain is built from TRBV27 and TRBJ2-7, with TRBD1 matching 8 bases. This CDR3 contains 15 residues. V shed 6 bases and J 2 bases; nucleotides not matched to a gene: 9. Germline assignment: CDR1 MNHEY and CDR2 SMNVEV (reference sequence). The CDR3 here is CASRRTWTGTYEQYF. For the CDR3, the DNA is TGTGCCAGCAGACGGACCTGGACAGGGACCTACGAGCAGTACTTC.

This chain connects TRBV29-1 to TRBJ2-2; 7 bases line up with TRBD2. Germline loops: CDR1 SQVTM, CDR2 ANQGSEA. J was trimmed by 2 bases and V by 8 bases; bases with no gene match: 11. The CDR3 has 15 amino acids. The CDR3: CSPPVGGPNTGELFF. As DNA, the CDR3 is TGCAGCCCACCCGTGGGAGGGCCAAACACCGGGGAGCTGTTTTTT.

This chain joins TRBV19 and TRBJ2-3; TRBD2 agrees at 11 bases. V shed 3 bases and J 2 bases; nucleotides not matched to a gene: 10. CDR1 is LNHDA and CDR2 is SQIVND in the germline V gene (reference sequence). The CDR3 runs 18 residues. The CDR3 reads CASSIFSGRVPDTDTQYF. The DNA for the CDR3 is TGTGCCAGTAGTATCTTTAGCGGGAGGGTCCCTGACACAGATACGCAGTATTTT.

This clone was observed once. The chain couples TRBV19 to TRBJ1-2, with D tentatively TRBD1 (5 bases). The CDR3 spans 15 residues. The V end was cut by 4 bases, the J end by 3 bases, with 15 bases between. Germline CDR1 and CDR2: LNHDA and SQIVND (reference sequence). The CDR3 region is CASSTGWRLDYGYTF. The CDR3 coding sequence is TGTGCCAGTAGTACAGGGTGGCGGTTAGACTATGGCTACACCTTC.

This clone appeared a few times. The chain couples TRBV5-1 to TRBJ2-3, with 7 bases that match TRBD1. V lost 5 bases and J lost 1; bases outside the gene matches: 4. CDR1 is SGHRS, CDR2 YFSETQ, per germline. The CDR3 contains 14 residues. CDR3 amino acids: CASRLGQGTDTQYF. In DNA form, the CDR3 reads TGCGCCAGCAGACTAGGACAGGGCACAGATACGCAGTATTTT.

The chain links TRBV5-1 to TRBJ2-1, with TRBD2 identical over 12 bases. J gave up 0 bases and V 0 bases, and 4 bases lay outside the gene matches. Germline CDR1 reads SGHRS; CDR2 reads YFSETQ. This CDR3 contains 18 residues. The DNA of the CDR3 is TGCGCCAGCAGCTTGGACGGACTAGCGGGGAGCTCCTACAATGAGCAGTTCTTC. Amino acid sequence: CASSLDGLAGSSYNEQFF. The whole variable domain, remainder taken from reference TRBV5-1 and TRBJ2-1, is KAGVTQTPRYLIKTRGQQVTLSCSPISGHRSVSWYQQTPGQGLQFLFEYFSETQRNKGNFPGRFSGRQFSNSRSEMNVSTLELGDSALYLCASSLDGLAGSSYNEQFFGPGTRLTVL.

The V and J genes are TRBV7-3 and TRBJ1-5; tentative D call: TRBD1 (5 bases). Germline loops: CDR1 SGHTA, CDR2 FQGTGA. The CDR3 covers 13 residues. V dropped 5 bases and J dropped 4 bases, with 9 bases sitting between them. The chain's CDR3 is CASSRDSNQPQHF. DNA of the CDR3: TGTGCCAGCAGCCGTGACAGTAATCAGCCCCAGCATTTT.

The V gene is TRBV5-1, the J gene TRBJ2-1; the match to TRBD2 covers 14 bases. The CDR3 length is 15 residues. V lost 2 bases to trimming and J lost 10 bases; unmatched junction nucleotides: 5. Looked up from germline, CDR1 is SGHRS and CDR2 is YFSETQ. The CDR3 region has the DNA TGCGCCAGCAGCTTCGGGACTAGCGGGAGCGAGGAGCAGTTCTTC. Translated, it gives CASSFGTSGSEEQFF.

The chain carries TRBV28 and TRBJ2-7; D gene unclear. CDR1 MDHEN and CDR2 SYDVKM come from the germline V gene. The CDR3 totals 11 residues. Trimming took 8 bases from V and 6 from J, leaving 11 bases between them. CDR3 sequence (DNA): TGTGCCAGCGGCACGACCGGCGAGCAGTACTTC. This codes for CASGTTGEQYF.

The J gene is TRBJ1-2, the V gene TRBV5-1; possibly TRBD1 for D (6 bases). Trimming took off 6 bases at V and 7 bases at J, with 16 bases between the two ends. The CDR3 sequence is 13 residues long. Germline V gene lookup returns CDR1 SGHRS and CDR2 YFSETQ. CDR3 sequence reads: CASNPGASSGYTF. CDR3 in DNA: TGCGCCAGCAACCCAGGGGCGTCTTCTGGCTACACCTTC.

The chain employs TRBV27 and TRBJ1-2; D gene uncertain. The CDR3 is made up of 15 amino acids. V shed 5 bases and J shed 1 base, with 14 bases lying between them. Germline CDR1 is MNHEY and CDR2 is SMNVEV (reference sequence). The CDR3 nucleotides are TGTGCCAGCAGTGCAACACTAGGACTTAACTATGGCTACACCTTC. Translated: CASSATLGLNYGYTF.

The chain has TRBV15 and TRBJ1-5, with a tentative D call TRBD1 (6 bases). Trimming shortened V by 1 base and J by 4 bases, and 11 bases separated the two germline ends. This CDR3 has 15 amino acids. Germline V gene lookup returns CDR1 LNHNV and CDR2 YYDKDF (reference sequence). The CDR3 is CATSRGPGANQPQHF. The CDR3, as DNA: TGTGCCACCAGCAGAGGCCCAGGGGCAAATCAGCCCCAGCATTTT.

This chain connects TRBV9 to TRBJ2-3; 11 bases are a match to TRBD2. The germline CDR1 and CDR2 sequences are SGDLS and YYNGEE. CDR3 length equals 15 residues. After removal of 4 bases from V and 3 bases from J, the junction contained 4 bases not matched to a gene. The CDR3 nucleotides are TGTGCCAGCAGCCCAAGGACTAGCGGGACAGATACGCAGTATTTT. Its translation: CASSPRTSGTDTQYF.

CDR3 region: CASSLEAGDTQYF. The CDR3 coding sequence is TGTGCCAGCAGCCTTGAGGCCGGGGATACGCAGTATTTT. The V call is TRBV7-6, the J call TRBJ2-3; D gene unclear. Germline lookup yields CDR1 SGHVS and CDR2 FNYEAQ. Between the trimmed V and J ends, which lost 5 bases and 6 bases, there was a span of 12 bases. The CDR3 consists of 13 residues.

The CDR3 loop is CASSLVPAGGARDYEQYF. The CDR3 DNA reads as TGTGCCAGCAGCTTAGTTCCAGCGGGAGGGGCCCGCGACTACGAGCAGTACTTC. This rearrangement joins TRBV11-2 to TRBJ2-7; TRBD2 matches at 10 bases. Trimming removed 1 base from V and 3 bases from J; junction bases left unmatched: 12. This CDR3 is 18 amino acids long. Germline V lookup: CDR1 SGHAT, CDR2 FQNNGV.

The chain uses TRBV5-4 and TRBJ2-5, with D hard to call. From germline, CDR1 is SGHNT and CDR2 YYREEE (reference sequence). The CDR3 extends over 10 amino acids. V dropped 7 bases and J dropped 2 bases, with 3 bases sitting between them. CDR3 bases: TGTGCCAGCGGGCAAGAGACCCAGTACTTC. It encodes CASGQETQYF.

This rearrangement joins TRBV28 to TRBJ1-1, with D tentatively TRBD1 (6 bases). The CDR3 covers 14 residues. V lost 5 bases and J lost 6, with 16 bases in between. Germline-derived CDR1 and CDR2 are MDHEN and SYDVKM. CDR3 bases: TGTGCCAGCAGTCTGGGGGGGGGCATCTCTGAAGCTTTCTTT. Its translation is CASSLGGGISEAFF.